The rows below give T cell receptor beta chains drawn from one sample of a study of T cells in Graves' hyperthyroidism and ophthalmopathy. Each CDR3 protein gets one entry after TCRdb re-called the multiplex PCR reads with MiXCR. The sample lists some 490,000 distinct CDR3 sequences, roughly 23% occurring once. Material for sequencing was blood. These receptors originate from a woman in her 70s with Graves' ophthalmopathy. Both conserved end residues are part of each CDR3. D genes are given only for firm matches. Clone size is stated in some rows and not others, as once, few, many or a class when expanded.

CDR3 DNA: TGTGCCAGCAGTAAATGGGACAGGGGGTCCCGAGGGGACACTGAAGCTTTCTTT
CDR3 protein: CASSKWDRGSRGDTEAFF
clone size: -
D gene: TRBD1
V gene: TRBV6-1
J gene: TRBJ1-1

CDR3 DNA: TGTGCCAGCAGCCAGACTCCCTCGGCCCCGAATACGCAGTATTTT
CDR3 protein: CASSQTPSAPNTQYF
clone size: -
D gene: -
V gene: TRBV3-1
J gene: TRBJ2-3

CDR3 DNA: TGTGCCAGCAGCCGACAGGGTAGACTGGCCGCAGATACGCAGTATTTT
CDR3 protein: CASSRQGRLAADTQYF
clone size: many
D gene: TRBD1
V gene: TRBV28
J gene: TRBJ2-3

CDR3 DNA: TGTGCCACCAGTGACCCGGGGCGCGGCGAGCAGTACTTC
CDR3 protein: CATSDPGRGEQYF
clone size: -
D gene: -
V gene: TRBV24-1
J gene: TRBJ2-7

CDR3 DNA: TGTGCCAGCAGTTCACCCCAGGGGGCGGGCATAGATACGCAGTATTTT
CDR3 protein: CASSSPQGAGIDTQYF
clone size: many
D gene: TRBD1
V gene: TRBV28
J gene: TRBJ2-3

CDR3 DNA: TGTGCCACACGACAGGGCTACGAGCAGTACTTC
CDR3 protein: CATRQGYEQYF
clone size: few
D gene: TRBD1
V gene: TRBV6-1
J gene: TRBJ2-7

CDR3 DNA: TGTGCCTGGAGTCTGGGGGGGTCCTACGAGCAGTACTTC
CDR3 protein: CAWSLGGSYEQYF
clone size: -
D gene: TRBD2
V gene: TRBV30
J gene: TRBJ2-7

CDR3 DNA: TGTGCCAGCAGTTTGAGCTGGGAGCAGTTCTTC
CDR3 protein: CASSLSWEQFF
clone size: -
D gene: -
V gene: TRBV12-3/TRBV12-4
J gene: TRBJ2-1

CDR3 DNA: TGCGCCAGCAGCTTGGCCGACGGGAGCACAGATACGCAGTATTTT
CDR3 protein: CASSLADGSTDTQYF
clone size: -
D gene: -
V gene: TRBV5-1
J gene: TRBJ2-3

CDR3 DNA: TGCAGTGCTAGGACGACAGTCCGTCCCACCTTC
CDR3 protein: CSARTTVRPTF
clone size: many
D gene: -
V gene: TRBV20-1
J gene: TRBJ1-2

CDR3 DNA: TGTGCCAGCAGCTTAGATGTGGCTAGCGGCTACGAGCAGTACTTC
CDR3 protein: CASSLDVASGYEQYF
clone size: -
D gene: TRBD2
V gene: TRBV11-2
J gene: TRBJ2-7

CDR3 DNA: TGTGCCACCAGCAGGGACAGAGGACTCTCTGGAAACACCATATATTTT
CDR3 protein: CATSRDRGLSGNTIYF
clone size: -
D gene: -
V gene: TRBV15
J gene: TRBJ1-3

CDR3 DNA: TGTGCCAGCAGCTTAGGGGGACTAGCGGGAAGGTACGAGCAGTACTTC
CDR3 protein: CASSLGGLAGRYEQYF
clone size: -
D gene: TRBD2
V gene: TRBV7-8
J gene: TRBJ2-7

CDR3 DNA: TGTGCCAGCAGCCAAGAAGGCGGGAGCACCTACAATGAGCAGTTCTTC
CDR3 protein: CASSQEGGSTYNEQFF
clone size: -
D gene: TRBD2
V gene: TRBV3-1
J gene: TRBJ2-1

CDR3 DNA: TGTGCCTGGAGGGTGACGGCGGCCCACGAGCAGTACTTC
CDR3 protein: CAWRVTAAHEQYF
clone size: -
D gene: -
V gene: TRBV30
J gene: TRBJ2-7

CDR3 DNA: TGTGCCAGCAGCCCCCGGGATCCCAGCAATGAAAAACTGTTTTTT
CDR3 protein: CASSPRDPSNEKLFF
clone size: few
D gene: -
V gene: TRBV3-1
J gene: TRBJ1-4

CDR3 DNA: TGCGCCAGCAGATCCAGACTAGCGAGCACAGATACGCAGTATTTT
CDR3 protein: CASRSRLASTDTQYF
clone size: -
D gene: TRBD2
V gene: TRBV4-3
J gene: TRBJ2-3

CDR3 DNA: TGTGCCACCAGCAGGAGGGAGAACACTGAAGCTTTCTTT
CDR3 protein: CATSRRENTEAFF
clone size: few
D gene: -
V gene: TRBV15
J gene: TRBJ1-1

CDR3 DNA: TGCAGTGCGTGCTGCCCAGCGGGAGGGAACGCAGATACGCAGTATTTT
CDR3 protein: CSACCPAGGNADTQYF
clone size: -
D gene: TRBD2
V gene: TRBV20-1
J gene: TRBJ2-3

CDR3 DNA: TGTGCCAGCAGTTATTCCCGGGAGGGCGGAGGCTACACCTTC
CDR3 protein: CASSYSREGGGYTF
clone size: -
D gene: -
V gene: TRBV6-1
J gene: TRBJ1-2

CDR3 DNA: TGTGCCAGGAGCGGGAGCAATGAGCAGTTCTTC
CDR3 protein: CARSGSNEQFF
clone size: few
D gene: TRBD2
V gene: TRBV13
J gene: TRBJ2-1

CDR3 DNA: TGCAGCGTTGAGGGACCTACGAGCACAGATACGCAGTATTTT
CDR3 protein: CSVEGPTSTDTQYF
clone size: -
D gene: -
V gene: TRBV29-1
J gene: TRBJ2-3

CDR3 DNA: TGTGCCAGCAGTTACTCGGCCATAAGCTCCTACGAGCAGTACTTC
CDR3 protein: CASSYSAISSYEQYF
clone size: -
D gene: -
V gene: TRBV6-5
J gene: TRBJ2-7

CDR3 DNA: TGTGCCAGCATTGTAACCGGGGAGCTGTTTTTT
CDR3 protein: CASIVTGELFF
clone size: few
D gene: -
V gene: TRBV12-3/TRBV12-4
J gene: TRBJ2-2

CDR3 DNA: TGCGCCAGCAGCGTGTTGACTAGCGGCAACACAGATACGCAGTATTTT
CDR3 protein: CASSVLTSGNTDTQYF
clone size: -
D gene: TRBD2
V gene: TRBV5-1
J gene: TRBJ2-3

CDR3 DNA: TGTGCCAGTATGAGGCCGGAGGGGCCCGCCTATGGCTACACCTTC
CDR3 protein: CASMRPEGPAYGYTF
clone size: -
D gene: -
V gene: TRBV19
J gene: TRBJ1-2

CDR3 DNA: TGTGCCAGCTCACCCGCAGGGTTTCAGGAGACCCAGTACTTC
CDR3 protein: CASSPAGFQETQYF
clone size: few
D gene: -
V gene: TRBV18
J gene: TRBJ2-5

CDR3 DNA: TGTGCCAGCAGTGAAGGGGGACAGTATAATTCACCCCTCCACTTT
CDR3 protein: CASSEGGQYNSPLHF
clone size: -
D gene: TRBD1
V gene: TRBV2
J gene: TRBJ1-6

CDR3 DNA: TGTGCCAGCACCCCCGGGACTAGCGCCTACGAGCAGTACTTC
CDR3 protein: CASTPGTSAYEQYF
clone size: many
D gene: TRBD2
V gene: TRBV6-1
J gene: TRBJ2-7

CDR3 DNA: TGCAGTGCTAAACCGGGACTAGCGGGATACGAGCAGTACTTC
CDR3 protein: CSAKPGLAGYEQYF
clone size: -
D gene: TRBD2
V gene: TRBV20-1
J gene: TRBJ2-7

CDR3 DNA: TGTGCCAGCTCACCACTCGGACCCTCTGGAAACACCATATATTTT
CDR3 protein: CASSPLGPSGNTIYF
clone size: -
D gene: -
V gene: TRBV18
J gene: TRBJ1-3

CDR3 DNA: TGTGCCAGTAGTATACAGGGCGGGGGTGAGCAGTTCTTC
CDR3 protein: CASSIQGGGEQFF
clone size: few
D gene: TRBD2
V gene: TRBV19
J gene: TRBJ2-1

CDR3 DNA: TGTGCCAGCAGCTTGCGACAGGGGTCCGACGAGCAGTACTTC
CDR3 protein: CASSLRQGSDEQYF
clone size: -
D gene: TRBD1
V gene: TRBV5-6
J gene: TRBJ2-7

CDR3 DNA: TGTGCCAGCAACCAAATAGACAGGGCTGAAGCTTTCTTT
CDR3 protein: CASNQIDRAEAFF
clone size: -
D gene: TRBD1
V gene: TRBV6-1
J gene: TRBJ1-1

CDR3 DNA: TGTGCCAGCAGTTTATTGACTAGCGGGAGAAGGGAGCTGTTTTTT
CDR3 protein: CASSLLTSGRRELFF
clone size: many
D gene: TRBD2
V gene: TRBV27
J gene: TRBJ2-2

CDR3 DNA: TGTGCCAGCAGTAGAGTAGGGCCCCAGCATTTT
CDR3 protein: CASSRVGPQHF
clone size: -
D gene: -
V gene: TRBV6-1
J gene: TRBJ1-5

CDR3 DNA: TGTGCCAGCAGTTTAGCCGAGGGAGGCGAGCAGTACTTC
CDR3 protein: CASSLAEGGEQYF
clone size: -
D gene: -
V gene: TRBV12-3/TRBV12-4
J gene: TRBJ2-7

CDR3 DNA: TGTGCCAGCAGTTACAGAGCCCGAGCCCGCACAGATACGCAGTATTTT
CDR3 protein: CASSYRARARTDTQYF
clone size: few
D gene: -
V gene: TRBV6-5
J gene: TRBJ2-3

CDR3 DNA: TGTGCCAGCAGCTTGAAGAGACAGTTGAACACTGAAGCTTTCTTT
CDR3 protein: CASSLKRQLNTEAFF
clone size: many
D gene: -
V gene: TRBV7-8
J gene: TRBJ1-1

CDR3 DNA: TGCGCCAGCAGCTTGGAGAGGGTGGGTTCACCCCTCCACTTT
CDR3 protein: CASSLERVGSPLHF
clone size: few
D gene: -
V gene: TRBV5-1
J gene: TRBJ1-6

CDR3 DNA: TGCAGCGTTAGCCCCGCGAACACCGGGGAGCTGTTTTTT
CDR3 protein: CSVSPANTGELFF
clone size: few
D gene: -
V gene: TRBV29-1
J gene: TRBJ2-2